The 14 T cell receptor beta chains below come from one sample, sequenced in a study of T cells expressing NK-cell markers. TCRdb reprocessed the 5' RACE reads and stores each CDR3 protein as one record, lacking DNA. The sample data list 550,000 or so distinct CDR3 sequences. Sequencing was done on a sample of blood T cells: a sorted CD56 or NKG2C T cell subset, CD4+ or CD8+ T cells, or bulk PBMC T cells (not recorded which). The source of these receptors is a man between 18 and 29 years old in good health.

The rearrangement links TRBV25-1 to TRBJ1-1; the TCRdb call, TRBD1, lacks DNA for checking. The germline V gene encodes CDR1 MGHDK and CDR2 SYGVNS. This CDR3 has 14 amino acids. CDR3 protein: CASSEYPDRQEAFF.

The rearrangement joins TRBV29-1 to TRBJ2-2; the TRBD2 assignment by TCRdb is unverifiable without DNA. CDR1 and CDR2 (germline): SQVTM, ANQGSEA. The CDR3 contains 14 residues. CDR3 sequence: CSAAAGGAPGELFF.

The chain carries TRBV2 and TRBJ2-2; TCRdb's D call, TRBD1, is unchecked because there is no DNA. The CDR3 is 15 amino acids. CDR1 is SNHLY and CDR2 is FYNNEI in the germline V gene. CDR3 residues: CASSENRGYAGELFF.

This chain links TRBV12-3 or TRBV12-4 with TRBJ2-1; absent DNA, TCRdb's TRBD1 call cannot be checked. This CDR3 is 15 amino acids long. CDR3 amino acids: CASSPRGPPDNEQFF.

The gene calls are TRBV20-1 and TRBJ2-1; TCRdb returns TRBD2, unconfirmable since there is no DNA. This CDR3 comprises 13 residues. Per germline, CDR1 DFQATT and CDR2 SNEGSKA (reference sequence). CDR3 amino acids: CSAMERADGEQFF.

The chain recombines TRBV6-5 with TRBJ1-5; the D gene TCRdb calls, TRBD1, cannot be checked with no DNA. Germline CDR1 is MNHEY and CDR2 is SVGAGI. The CDR3 spans 18 residues. The CDR3 protein is CASSSGHPRGKGNQPQHF.

The chain joins TRBV5-1 to TRBJ2-2; TCRdb outputs TRBD2, but without DNA this stays unchecked. This CDR3 region has 15 residues. CDR1 and CDR2 from the germline V gene are SGHRS and YFSETQ. This CDR3 is CASSYYHRGTGELFF. The entire variable domain, with the rest obtained from reference TRBV5-1 and TRBJ2-2, is as follows: KAGVTQTPRYLIKTRGQQVTLSCSPISGHRSVSWYQQTPGQGLQFLFEYFSETQRNKGNFPGRFSGRQFSNSRSEMNVSTLELGDSALYLCASSYYHRGTGELFFGEGSRLTVL.

This chain uses TRBV12-3 or TRBV12-4 with TRBJ2-1; there is no DNA to check the TCRdb D call of TRBD2. CDR3 size: 15 residues. Here the CDR3 reads CASSFLAGGGDEQFF.

The chain joins TRBV6-1 to TRBJ1-2; the TRBD1 assignment by TCRdb is unverifiable without DNA. CDR3 length: 13 residues. Per germline, CDR1 MNHNS and CDR2 SASEGT. The CDR3 loop is CASTQGQGHGYTF.

J is TRBJ1-4 and V is TRBV15; TCRdb calls TRBD1, which cannot be checked without DNA. The CDR3 covers 16 residues. From germline, CDR1 is LNHNV and CDR2 YYDKDF (reference sequence). This CDR3 reads CATSRDGVSTGEKLFF.

The chain carries TRBV20-1 and TRBJ2-6; TCRdb's assignment of TRBD1 cannot be checked, as there is no DNA. This CDR3 region has 15 residues. CDR1 and CDR2 from the germline V gene are DFQATT and SNEGSKA (reference sequence). CDR3 amino acids: CSARAPGAGANVLTF.

The chain's CDR3 is CASSGGDSPGETQYF. The gene calls are TRBV5-1 and TRBJ2-5; the TCRdb D gene call, TRBD1, has no DNA to confirm it. The CDR3 runs to 15 residues. The germline CDR1 and CDR2 sequences are SGHRS and YFSETQ. Drawing the rest from reference TRBV5-1 and TRBJ2-5, the complete variable domain is KAGVTQTPRYLIKTRGQQVTLSCSPISGHRSVSWYQQTPGQGLQFLFEYFSETQRNKGNFPGRFSGRQFSNSRSEMNVSTLELGDSALYLCASSGGDSPGETQYFGPGTRLLVL.

The V call is TRBV12-3 or TRBV12-4, the J call TRBJ2-3; lacking DNA, the TRBD1 call made by TCRdb goes unchecked. The CDR3 covers 15 residues. CDR3: CASRVAGGRTDTQYF.

The gene calls are TRBV29-1 and TRBJ2-3; the TCRdb D gene call, TRBD2, has no DNA to confirm it. The CDR3 is 12 residues long. In germline, CDR1 is SQVTM, CDR2 ANQGSEA. The CDR3 reads CSVEGGLAVQYF.